This T cell receptor (beta chain) derives from a study of cytomegalovirus exposure and HLA in healthy donors. CDR1 and CDR2 from the germline V gene are SGHRS and YFSETQ. Trimming stripped 4 bases from V and 3 bases from J, with 13 bases between. The CDR3 loop spans 15 amino acids. Donors counted as nominally healthy when sampled, yet unrecorded immune exposures were likely. A multiplex PCR was run with 60 Vbeta primers and 13 Jbeta primers. Profiling relied on immunoSEQ multiplex PCR, and the TCRdb table lists in-frame clones only, not all of them. Of under 200,000 clones listed, approximately 88% were seen once; the top ten hold 0.38%. This clone is a singleton in its sample. Its specificity is unknown. Study results and caveats: When analyzed later, a missense DCLRE1C variant was found to be linked to TCR beta V- and J-gene trimming. Specificity of three CMV-associated chains for CMV antigens was verified in vitro.

The rearrangement links TRBV5-1 to TRBJ2-2; tentatively, D is TRBD1 (6 bases). This sequence originates from a boy aged 2 to 10 in good health and CMV-seronegative. Sample: PBMCs. The CDR3 nucleotides read TGCGCCAGCAGCGCTACACAGGGACACACCGGGGAGCTGTTTTTT. It encodes CASSATQGHTGELFF.